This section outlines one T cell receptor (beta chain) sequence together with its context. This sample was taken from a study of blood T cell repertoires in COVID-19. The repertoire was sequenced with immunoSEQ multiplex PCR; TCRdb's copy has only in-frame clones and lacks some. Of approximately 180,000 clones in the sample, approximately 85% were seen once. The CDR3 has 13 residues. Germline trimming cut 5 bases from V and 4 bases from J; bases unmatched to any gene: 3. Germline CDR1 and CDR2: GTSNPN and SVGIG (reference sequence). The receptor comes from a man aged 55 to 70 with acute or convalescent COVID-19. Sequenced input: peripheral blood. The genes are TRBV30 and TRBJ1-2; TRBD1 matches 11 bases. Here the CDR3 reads CAWGTGGIYGYTF. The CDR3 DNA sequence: TGTGCCTGGGGGACAGGGGGTATCTATGGCTACACCTTC.